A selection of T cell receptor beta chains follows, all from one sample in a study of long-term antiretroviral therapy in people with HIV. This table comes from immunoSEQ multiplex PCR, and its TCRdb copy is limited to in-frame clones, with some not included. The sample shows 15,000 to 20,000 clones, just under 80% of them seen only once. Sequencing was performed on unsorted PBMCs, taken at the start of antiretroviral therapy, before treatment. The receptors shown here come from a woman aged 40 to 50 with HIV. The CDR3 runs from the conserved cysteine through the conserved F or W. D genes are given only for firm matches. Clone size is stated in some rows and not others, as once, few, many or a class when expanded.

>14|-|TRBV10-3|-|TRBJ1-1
TGTGCCATCAGCCCCGCCGACAGATCCACTGAAGCTTTCTTT
CAISPADRSTEAFF
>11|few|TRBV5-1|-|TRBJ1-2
TGCGCCAGCAGCTTTGGGGATGGCTACACCTTC
CASSFGDGYTF
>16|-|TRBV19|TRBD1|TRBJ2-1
TGTGCCAGTAGTCATTCGGACAGGGGGCCGCGGAATGAGCAGTTCTTC
CASSHSDRGPRNEQFF
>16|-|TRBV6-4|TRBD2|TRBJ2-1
TGTGCCAGCAGTGACTCGCGGGGGAGCTCCTACAATGAGCAGTTCTTC
CASSDSRGSSYNEQFF
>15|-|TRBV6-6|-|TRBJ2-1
TGTGCCAGCAGTTACCCCAGGGTAGGGGTGGATGAGCAGTTCTTC
CASSYPRVGVDEQFF
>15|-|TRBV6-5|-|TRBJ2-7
TGTGCCAGCAGTGCCGGGACACCGGAGGTCTACGAGCAGTACTTC
CASSAGTPEVYEQYF
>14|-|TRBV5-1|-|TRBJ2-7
TGCGCCAGCTCGGATCCAGACAACAACTACGAGCAGTACTTC
CASSDPDNNYEQYF
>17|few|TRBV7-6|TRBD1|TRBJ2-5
TGTGCCAGCAGCTCGGACAGGGCAGGGCGGGTGCAAGAGACCCAGTACTTC
CASSSDRAGRVQETQYF
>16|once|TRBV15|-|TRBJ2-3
TGTGCCACCAGTATGCCCGACATCTCGACGTCAGATACGCAGTATTTT
CATSMPDISTSDTQYF
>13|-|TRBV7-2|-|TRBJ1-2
TGTGCCAGCAGCCCCCCCGGGGAGTATGGCTACACCTTC
CASSPPGEYGYTF
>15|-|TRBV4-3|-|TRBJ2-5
TGCGCCAGCAGCCAAGATAGGTGGGCTCAAGAGACCCAGTACTTC
CASSQDRWAQETQYF
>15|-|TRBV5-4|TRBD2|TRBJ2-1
TGTGCCAGCAGCTTGTCAGCGGGGGGGCCCGATGAGCAGTTCTTC
CASSLSAGGPDEQFF
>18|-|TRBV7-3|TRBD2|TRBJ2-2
TGTGCCAGCAGCTCAAGACCACTAGCGGGGGGTTACACCGGGGAGCTGTTTTTT
CASSSRPLAGGYTGELFF
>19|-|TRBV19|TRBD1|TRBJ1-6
TGTGCCAGTAGTATAGAAGGGACAGGAAGAAGCTCCTATAATTCACCCCTCCACTTT
CASSIEGTGRSSYNSPLHF
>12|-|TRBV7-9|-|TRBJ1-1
TGTGCCAGCAGCTTAGGAAACCTAGACGCTTTCTTT
CASSLGNLDAFF